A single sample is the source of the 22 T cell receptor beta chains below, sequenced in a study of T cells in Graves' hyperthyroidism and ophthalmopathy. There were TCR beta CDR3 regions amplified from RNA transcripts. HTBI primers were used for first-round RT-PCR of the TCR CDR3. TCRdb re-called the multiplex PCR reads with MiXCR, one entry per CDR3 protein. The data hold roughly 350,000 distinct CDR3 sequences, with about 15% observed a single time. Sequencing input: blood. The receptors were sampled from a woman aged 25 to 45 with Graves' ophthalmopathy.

The chain's CDR3 is CASSPALISYEQYF. The CDR3 DNA is TGCGCCAGCAGCCCGGCCTTGATTTCCTACGAGCAGTACTTC. The V call is TRBV5-1, the J call TRBJ2-7; D is unclear. Trimming removed 4 bases at V and 1 base at J, with 12 bases between. The CDR3 is 14 amino acids. The germline V gene has CDR1 SGHRS and CDR2 YFSETQ.

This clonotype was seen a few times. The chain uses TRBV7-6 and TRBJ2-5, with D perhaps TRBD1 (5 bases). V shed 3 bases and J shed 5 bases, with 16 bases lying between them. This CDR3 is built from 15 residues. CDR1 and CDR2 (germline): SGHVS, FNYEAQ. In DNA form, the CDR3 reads TGTGCCAGCAGCTTCGACAGTCTGGCTCTTGAGACCCAGTACTTC. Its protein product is CASSFDSLALETQYF.

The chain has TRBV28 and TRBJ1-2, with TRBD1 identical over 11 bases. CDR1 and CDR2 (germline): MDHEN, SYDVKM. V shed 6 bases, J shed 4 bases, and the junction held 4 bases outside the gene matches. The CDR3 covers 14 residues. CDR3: CASSQGQGVYGYTF. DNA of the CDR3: TGTGCCAGCAGCCAGGGACAGGGGGTCTATGGCTACACCTTC.

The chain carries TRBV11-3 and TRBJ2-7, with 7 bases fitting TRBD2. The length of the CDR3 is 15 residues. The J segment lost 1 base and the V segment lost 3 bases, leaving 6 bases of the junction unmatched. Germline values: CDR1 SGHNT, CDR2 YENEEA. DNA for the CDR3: TGTGCCAGCAGCTTTAGGGAGCGGGGTTCCTACGAGCAGTACTTC. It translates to CASSFRERGSYEQYF.

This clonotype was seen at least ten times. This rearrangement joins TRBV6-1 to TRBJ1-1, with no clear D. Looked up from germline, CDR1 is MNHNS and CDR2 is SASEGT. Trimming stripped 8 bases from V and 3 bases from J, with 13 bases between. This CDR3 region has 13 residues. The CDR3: CASWIWPDTEAFF. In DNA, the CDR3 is TGTGCCAGCTGGATTTGGCCCGACACTGAAGCTTTCTTT.

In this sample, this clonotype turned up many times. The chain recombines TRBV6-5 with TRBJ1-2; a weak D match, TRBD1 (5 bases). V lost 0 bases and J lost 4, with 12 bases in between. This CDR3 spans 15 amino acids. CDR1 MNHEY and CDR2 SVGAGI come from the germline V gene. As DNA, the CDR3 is TGTGCCAGCAGTTACTCTCCAGGGACCTCCTATGGCTACACCTTC. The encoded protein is CASSYSPGTSYGYTF.

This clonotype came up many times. CDR3 sequence reads: CSARPGQVSNQPQHF. CDR3 coding DNA: TGCAGTGCTAGACCCGGACAGGTCAGCAATCAGCCCCAGCATTTT. V gene TRBV20-1 combines with J gene TRBJ1-5; 7 bases are a match to TRBD1. V trimming: 2 bases; J trimming: 1 base; junction bases outside the gene matches: 5. Germline V gene lookup returns CDR1 DFQATT and CDR2 SNEGSKA (reference sequence). CDR3 length: 15 amino acids.

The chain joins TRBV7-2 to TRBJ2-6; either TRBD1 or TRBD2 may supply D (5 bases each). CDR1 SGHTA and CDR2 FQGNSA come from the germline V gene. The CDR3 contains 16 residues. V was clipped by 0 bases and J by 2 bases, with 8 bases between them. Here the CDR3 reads CASSLAGTAGANVLTF. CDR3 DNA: TGTGCCAGCAGCTTAGCGGGGACGGCTGGGGCCAACGTCCTGACTTTC.

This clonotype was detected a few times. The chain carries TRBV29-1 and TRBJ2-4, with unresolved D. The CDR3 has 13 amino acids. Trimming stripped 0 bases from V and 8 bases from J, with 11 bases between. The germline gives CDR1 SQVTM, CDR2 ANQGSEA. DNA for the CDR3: TGCAGCGTTGAAGAGACAATGGTGGACATTCAGTACTTC. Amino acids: CSVEETMVDIQYF.

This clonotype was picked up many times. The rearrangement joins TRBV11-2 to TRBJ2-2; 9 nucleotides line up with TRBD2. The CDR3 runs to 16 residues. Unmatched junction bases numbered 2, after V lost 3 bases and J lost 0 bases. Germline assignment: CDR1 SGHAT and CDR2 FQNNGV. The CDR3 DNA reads TGTGCCAGCAGCTTGCGGGGGGGCACGAACACCGGGGAGCTGTTTTTT. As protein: CASSLRGGTNTGELFF.

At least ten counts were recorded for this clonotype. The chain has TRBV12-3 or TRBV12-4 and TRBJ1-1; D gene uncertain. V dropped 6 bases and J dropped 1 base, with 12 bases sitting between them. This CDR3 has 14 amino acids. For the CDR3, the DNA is TGTGCCAGCAGGCCGGTCGCCTCGAACACTGAAGCTTTCTTT. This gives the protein CASRPVASNTEAFF.

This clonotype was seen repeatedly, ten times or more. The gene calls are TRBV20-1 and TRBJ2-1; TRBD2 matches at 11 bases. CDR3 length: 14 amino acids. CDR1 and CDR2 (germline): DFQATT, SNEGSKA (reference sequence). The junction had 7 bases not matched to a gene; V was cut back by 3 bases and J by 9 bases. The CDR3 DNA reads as TGCAGTGCTAGTCCGGCTAGCGGGGGGACTGAGCAGTTCTTC. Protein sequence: CSASPASGGTEQFF.

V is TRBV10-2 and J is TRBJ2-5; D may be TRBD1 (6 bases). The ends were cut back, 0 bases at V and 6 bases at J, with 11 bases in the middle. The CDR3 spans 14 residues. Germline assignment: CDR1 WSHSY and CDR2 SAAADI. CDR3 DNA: TGCGCCAGCAGTGAGTCCCCAGGGGTAAAGACCCAGTACTTC. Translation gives CASSESPGVKTQYF.

DNA of the CDR3: TGCAGTGCTAGAGATGGGCTAGCTCTGTCGGTCAATGAGCAGTTCTTC. It translates to CSARDGLALSVNEQFF. J is TRBJ2-1 and V is TRBV20-1; a possible D gene is TRBD2 (5 bases). V lost 0 bases and J lost 6, with 18 bases in between. CDR3 length: 16 residues. Germline CDR1 reads DFQATT; CDR2 reads SNEGSKA (reference sequence).

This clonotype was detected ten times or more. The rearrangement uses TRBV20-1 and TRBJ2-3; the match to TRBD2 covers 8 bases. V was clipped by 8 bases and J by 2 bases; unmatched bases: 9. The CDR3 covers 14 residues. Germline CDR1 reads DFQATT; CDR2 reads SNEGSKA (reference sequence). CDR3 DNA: TGCAGTACCTGGACTAGCCGGAACACAGATACGCAGTATTTT. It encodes CSTWTSRNTDTQYF.

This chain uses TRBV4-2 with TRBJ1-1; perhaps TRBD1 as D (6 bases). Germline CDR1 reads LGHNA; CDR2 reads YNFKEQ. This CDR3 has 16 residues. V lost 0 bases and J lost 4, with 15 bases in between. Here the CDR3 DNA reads TGTGCCAGCAGCCAAGATCCTAGGGTAGGGGGCACTGAAGCTTTCTTT. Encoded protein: CASSQDPRVGGTEAFF.

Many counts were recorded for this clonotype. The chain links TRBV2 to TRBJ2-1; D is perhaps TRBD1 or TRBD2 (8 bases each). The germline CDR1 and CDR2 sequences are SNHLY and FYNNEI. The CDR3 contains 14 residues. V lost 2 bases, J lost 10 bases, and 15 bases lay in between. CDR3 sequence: CASSEQGAGGEQFF. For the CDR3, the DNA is TGTGCCAGCAGTGAACAGGGGGCGGGGGGAGAGCAGTTCTTC.

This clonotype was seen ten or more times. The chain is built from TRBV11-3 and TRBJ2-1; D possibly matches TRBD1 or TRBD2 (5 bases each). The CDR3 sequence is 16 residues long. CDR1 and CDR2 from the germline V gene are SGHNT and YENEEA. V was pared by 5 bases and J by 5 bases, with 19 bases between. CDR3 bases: TGTGCCAGCAGCCTCTACTCCGGGACGGAAGACAATGAGCAGTTCTTC. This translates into CASSLYSGTEDNEQFF.

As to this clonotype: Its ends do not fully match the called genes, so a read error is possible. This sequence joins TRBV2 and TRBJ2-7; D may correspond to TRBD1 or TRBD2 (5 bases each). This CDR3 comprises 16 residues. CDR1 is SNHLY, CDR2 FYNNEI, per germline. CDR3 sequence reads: CASRGSSASPSDEQYF. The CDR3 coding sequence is TGTGCCAGCCGGGGCAGCAGTGCATCACCCTCCGACGAGCAGTACTTC. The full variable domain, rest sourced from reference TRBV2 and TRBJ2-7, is EPEVTQTPSHQVTQMGQEVILRCVPISNHLYFYWYRQILGQKVEFLVSFYNNEISEKSEIFDDQFSVERPDGSNFTLKIRSTKLEDSAMYFCASRGSSASPSDEQYFGPGTRLTVT.

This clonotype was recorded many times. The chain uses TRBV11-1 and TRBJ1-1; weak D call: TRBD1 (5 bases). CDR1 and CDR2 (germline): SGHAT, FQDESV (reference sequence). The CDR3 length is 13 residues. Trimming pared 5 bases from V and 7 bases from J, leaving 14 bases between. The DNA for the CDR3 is TGTGCCAGCAGCGCCCAAGAGGGGATTGAAGCTTTCTTT. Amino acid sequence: CASSAQEGIEAFF. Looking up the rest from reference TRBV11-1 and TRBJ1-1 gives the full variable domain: EAEVAQSPRYKITEKSQAVAFWCDPISGHATLYWYRQILGQGPELLVQFQDESVVDDSQLPKDRFSAERLKGVDSTLKIQPAELGDSAMYLCASSAQEGIEAFFGQGTRLTVV.

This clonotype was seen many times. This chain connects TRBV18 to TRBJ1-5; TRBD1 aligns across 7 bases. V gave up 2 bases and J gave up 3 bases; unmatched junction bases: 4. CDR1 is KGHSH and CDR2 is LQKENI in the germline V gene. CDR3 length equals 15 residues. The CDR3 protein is CASSPGTANNQPQHF. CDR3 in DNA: TGTGCCAGCTCACCAGGGACAGCTAACAATCAGCCCCAGCATTTT.

The CDR3 DNA is TGTGCCAGTAGTCTCAGACGGGACAGGGGGTATTCCACTGAAGCTTTCTTT. This codes for CASSLRRDRGYSTEAFF. The gene calls are TRBV19 and TRBJ1-1; 11 bases are a match to TRBD1. CDR1 and CDR2 (germline): LNHDA, SQIVND (reference sequence). V lost 5 bases to trimming and J lost 4 bases; unmatched junction nucleotides: 12. There are 17 residues in the CDR3.